This TCR beta chain stems from a study of human T cells and chemical hapten exposure. Time point specified: patch test 1, 2 weeks after DPC sensitization. Treatment described: therapeutic diphenylcyclopropenone sensitization with weekly scalp DPC. As concerns this clonotype: The junction and the germline gene differ at one end; a read error may be behind it.

Each CDR3 protein gets one entry after TCRdb re-called the RACE reads with MiXCR. Among 150,000 or so distinct CDR3 sequences listed, around 13% were seen once. The CDR3 covers 14 residues. The gene calls are TRBV12-3 or TRBV12-4 and TRBJ1-5, with a tentative D call TRBD1 (6 bases). The material was whole blood, obtained in connection with sensitization to the hapten diphenylcyclopropenone (DPC). The TCR originated in a woman aged 25 to 39 with alopecia areata. Some clones in this sample may be carry-over from other donors' samples. CDR3 sequence: CASSPGTPFQAQHF. The CDR3 nucleotides read TGTGCCAGCAGTCCTGGGACACCCTTTCAGGCCCAGCATTTT.